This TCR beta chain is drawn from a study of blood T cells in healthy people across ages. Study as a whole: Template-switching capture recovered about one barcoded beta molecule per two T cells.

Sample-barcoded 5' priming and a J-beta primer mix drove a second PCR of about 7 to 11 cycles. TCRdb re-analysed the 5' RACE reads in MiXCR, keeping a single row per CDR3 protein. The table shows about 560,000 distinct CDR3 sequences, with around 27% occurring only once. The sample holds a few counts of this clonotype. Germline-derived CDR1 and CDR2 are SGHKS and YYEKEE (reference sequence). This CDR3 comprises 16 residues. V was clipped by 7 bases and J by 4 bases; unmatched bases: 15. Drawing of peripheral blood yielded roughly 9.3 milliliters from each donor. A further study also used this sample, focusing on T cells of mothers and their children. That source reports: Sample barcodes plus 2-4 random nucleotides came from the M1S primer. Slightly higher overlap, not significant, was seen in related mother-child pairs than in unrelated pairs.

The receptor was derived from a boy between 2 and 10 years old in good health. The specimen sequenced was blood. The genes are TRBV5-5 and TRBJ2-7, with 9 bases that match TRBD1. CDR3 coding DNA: TGTGCCAGCGAAAAATCAATACAGGGGGCGAGGTACGAGCAGTACTTC. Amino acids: CASEKSIQGARYEQYF.